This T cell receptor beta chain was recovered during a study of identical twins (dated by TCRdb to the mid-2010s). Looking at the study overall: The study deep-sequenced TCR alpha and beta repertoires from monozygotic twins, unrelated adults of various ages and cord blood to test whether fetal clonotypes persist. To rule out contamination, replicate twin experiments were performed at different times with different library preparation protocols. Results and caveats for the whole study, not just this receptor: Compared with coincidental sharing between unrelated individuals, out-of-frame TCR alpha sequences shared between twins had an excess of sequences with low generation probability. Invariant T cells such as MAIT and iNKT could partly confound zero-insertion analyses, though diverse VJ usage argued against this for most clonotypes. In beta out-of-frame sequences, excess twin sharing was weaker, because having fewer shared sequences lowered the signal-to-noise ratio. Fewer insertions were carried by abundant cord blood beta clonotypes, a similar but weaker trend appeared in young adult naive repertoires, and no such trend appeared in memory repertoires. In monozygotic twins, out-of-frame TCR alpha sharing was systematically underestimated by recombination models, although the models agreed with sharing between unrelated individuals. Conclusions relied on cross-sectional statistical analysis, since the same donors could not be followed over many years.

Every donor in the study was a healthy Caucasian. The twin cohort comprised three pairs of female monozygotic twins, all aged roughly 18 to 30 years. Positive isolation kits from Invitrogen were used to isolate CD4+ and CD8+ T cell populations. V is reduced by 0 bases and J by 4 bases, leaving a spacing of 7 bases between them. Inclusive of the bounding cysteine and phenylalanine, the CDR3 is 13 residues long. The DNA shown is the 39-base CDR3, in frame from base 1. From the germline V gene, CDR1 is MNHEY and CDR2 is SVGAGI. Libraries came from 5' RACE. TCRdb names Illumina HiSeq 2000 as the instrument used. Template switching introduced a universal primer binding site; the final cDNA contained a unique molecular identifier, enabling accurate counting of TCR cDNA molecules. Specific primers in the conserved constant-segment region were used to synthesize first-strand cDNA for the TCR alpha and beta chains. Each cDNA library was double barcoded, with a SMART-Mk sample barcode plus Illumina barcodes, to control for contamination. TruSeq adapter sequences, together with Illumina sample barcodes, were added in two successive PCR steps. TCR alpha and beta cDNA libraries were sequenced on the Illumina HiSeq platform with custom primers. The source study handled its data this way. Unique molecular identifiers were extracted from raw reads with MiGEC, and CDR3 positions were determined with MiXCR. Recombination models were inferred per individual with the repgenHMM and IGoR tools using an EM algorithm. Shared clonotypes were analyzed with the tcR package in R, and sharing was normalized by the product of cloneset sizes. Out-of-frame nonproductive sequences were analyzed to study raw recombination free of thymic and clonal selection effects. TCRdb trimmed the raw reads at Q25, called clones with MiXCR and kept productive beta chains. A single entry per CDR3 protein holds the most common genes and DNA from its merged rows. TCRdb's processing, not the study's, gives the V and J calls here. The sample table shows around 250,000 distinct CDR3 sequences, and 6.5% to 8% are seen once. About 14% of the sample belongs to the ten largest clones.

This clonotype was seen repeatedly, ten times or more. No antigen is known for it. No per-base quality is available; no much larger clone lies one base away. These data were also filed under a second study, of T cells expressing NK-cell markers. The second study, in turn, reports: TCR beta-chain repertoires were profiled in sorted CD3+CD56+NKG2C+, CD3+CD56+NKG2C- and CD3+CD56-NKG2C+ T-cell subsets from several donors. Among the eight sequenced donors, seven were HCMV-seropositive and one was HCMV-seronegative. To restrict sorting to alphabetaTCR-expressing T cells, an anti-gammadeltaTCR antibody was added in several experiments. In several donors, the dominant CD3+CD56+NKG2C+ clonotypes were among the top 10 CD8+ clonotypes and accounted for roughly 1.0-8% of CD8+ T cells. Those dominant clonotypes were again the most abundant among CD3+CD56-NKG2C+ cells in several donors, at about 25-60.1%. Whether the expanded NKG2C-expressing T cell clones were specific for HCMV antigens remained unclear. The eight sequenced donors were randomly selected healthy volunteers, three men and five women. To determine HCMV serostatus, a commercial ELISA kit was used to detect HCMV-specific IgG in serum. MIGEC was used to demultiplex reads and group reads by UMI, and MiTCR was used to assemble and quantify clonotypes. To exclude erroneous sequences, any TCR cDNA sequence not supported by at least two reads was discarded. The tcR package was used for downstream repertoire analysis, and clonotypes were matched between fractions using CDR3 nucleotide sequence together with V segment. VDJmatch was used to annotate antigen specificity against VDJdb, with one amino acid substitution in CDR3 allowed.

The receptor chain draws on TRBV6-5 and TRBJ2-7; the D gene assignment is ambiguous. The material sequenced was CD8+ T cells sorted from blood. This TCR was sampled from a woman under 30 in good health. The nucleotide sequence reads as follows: TGTGCCAGCAGTTACTCGGGAAGTTACGAGCAGTACTTC. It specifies CASSYSGSYEQYF.